The 24 T cell receptor beta chains below were found in one sample sequenced in a study of regulatory T cells in long-lasting Graves disease. The sample's time point: newly diagnosed GD, antithyroid drugs for less than 3 months. PBMC RNA was the source of the TCR library. Construction of TCR beta libraries relied on iRepertoire HTBI primers and on Arm-PCR targeting CDR3 regions. TCRdb independently ran MiXCR on the multiplex PCR reads; one entry per CDR3 protein. The table has about 240,000 distinct CDR3 sequences, 20% to 25% seen once. Sequences were derived from peripheral blood mononuclear cells (PBMCs), sampled at new diagnosis, from a patient treated with antithyroid drugs. Every receptor here comes from a female donor with Graves disease.

This clonotype was counted ten times or more. The V gene is TRBV30, the J gene TRBJ2-7; D assignment may be TRBD1 or TRBD2 (5 bases each). V lost 0 bases and J lost 7, with 7 bases in between. CDR3 length: 11 residues. Germline V gene sequence: CDR1 GTSNPN, CDR2 SVGIG (reference sequence). The CDR3 is CAWSVGEEQYF. The CDR3 bases are TGTGCCTGGAGTGTGGGGGAAGAGCAGTACTTC.

This clonotype was seen ten or more times. V and J are TRBV20-1 and TRBJ1-5; D gene unclear. The CDR3 consists of 13 residues. Per the germline V gene, CDR1 is DFQATT and CDR2 is SNEGSKA (reference sequence). The V end was cut by 6 bases, the J end by 1 base, with 10 bases between. This chain's CDR3 is CSAPAGSNQPQHF. CDR3 DNA sequence: TGCAGTGCCCCGGCGGGGAGCAATCAGCCCCAGCATTTT.

In this sample, this clonotype turned up many times. The J gene is TRBJ1-5, the V gene TRBV12-3 or TRBV12-4, with a possible D match to TRBD1 (6 bases). The CDR3 has 14 amino acids. V lost 6 bases to trimming and J lost 8 bases, with 17 bases between them. The DNA for the CDR3 is TGTGCCAGCAGCCCTACAGGGCCGGATGAGCCCCAGCATTTT. This gives the protein CASSPTGPDEPQHF.

This clonotype was recorded many times. The gene calls are TRBV7-6 and TRBJ2-1; no reliable D call. Trimming took off 4 bases at V and 10 bases at J, with 17 bases between the two ends. This CDR3 contains 14 residues. The V gene's germline CDR1 is SGHVS and CDR2 FNYEAQ. This CDR3 reads CASSSPSDAGEQFF. The CDR3 nucleotides are TGTGCCAGCAGCTCCCCATCGGACGCCGGAGAGCAGTTCTTC. Full variable domain (rest looked up from reference TRBV7-6 and TRBJ2-1): GAGVSQSPRYKVTKRGQDVALRCDPISGHVSLYWYRQALGQGPEFLTYFNYEAQQDKSGLPNDRFSAERPEGSISTLTIQRTEQRDSAMYRCASSSPSDAGEQFFGPGTRLTVL.

V gene TRBV10-3 combines with J gene TRBJ2-5; TRBD2 matches 7 bases. CDR1 and CDR2 from the germline V gene are ENHRY and SYGVKD. This CDR3 spans 13 amino acids. J was trimmed by 5 bases and V by 3 bases; bases with no gene match: 3. The chain's CDR3 is CAISDAGVETQYF. CDR3 DNA sequence: TGTGCCATCAGTGACGCGGGGGTGGAGACCCAGTACTTC.

The CDR3 coding sequence is TGCGCCAGCAGCCAAGAGGGGGTGGACCAGTCAGATACGCAGTATTTT. Residues: CASSQEGVDQSDTQYF. The chain couples TRBV4-3 to TRBJ2-3; D possibly uses TRBD1 or TRBD2 (5 bases each). With 0 bases removed from V and 4 bases from J, the gap between germline ends came to 14 bases. The germline CDR1 and CDR2 sequences are LGHNA and YSLEER. This CDR3 spans 16 amino acids.

This clonotype was recorded many times. This chain links TRBV19 with TRBJ2-7; the D gene is possibly TRBD1 (5 bases). The CDR3 runs to 14 residues. In germline, CDR1 is LNHDA, CDR2 SQIVND (reference sequence). Trimming pared 4 bases from V and 6 bases from J, leaving 16 bases between. CDR3 DNA: TGTGCCAGTAGTAAGGGGATAGCTGCTTCCGAGCAGTACTTC. Its translation is CASSKGIAASEQYF.

This clonotype appeared many times. This chain joins TRBV20-1 and TRBJ2-7; the D is unclear. V was clipped by 0 bases and J by 0 bases, with 9 bases between them. The length of the CDR3 is 14 residues. Per germline, CDR1 DFQATT and CDR2 SNEGSKA (reference sequence). In DNA form, the CDR3 reads TGCAGTGCTAGAGACGGCCTGTCCTCCTACGAGCAGTACTTC. Amino acids: CSARDGLSSYEQYF.

This clonotype came up many times. The V and J genes are TRBV7-6 and TRBJ2-2; D gene ambiguous. V dropped 4 bases and J dropped 3 bases, with 12 bases sitting between them. The germline CDR1 and CDR2 sequences are SGHVS and FNYEAQ. This CDR3 has 15 amino acids. The CDR3 DNA reads as TGTGCCAGCAGCTCTGCCGGTGGACACACCGGGGAGCTGTTTTTT. It codes for CASSSAGGHTGELFF.

This clonotype has more than one count but fewer than ten. The chain is built from TRBV20-1 and TRBJ2-7; TRBD2 might be the D (6 bases). The CDR3 totals 13 residues. CDR1 and CDR2 from the germline V gene are DFQATT and SNEGSKA (reference sequence). V dropped 5 bases and J dropped 2 bases, with 13 bases sitting between them. CDR3 in amino acids: CSAHSGEPYEQYF. The CDR3 DNA follows: TGCAGTGCTCATTCGGGAGAACCCTACGAGCAGTACTTC.

This clonotype has at least ten counts. The CDR3 spells CASTPGQGRGTEAFF. CDR3 coding DNA: TGTGCCAGCACCCCTGGACAGGGACGAGGAACTGAAGCTTTCTTT. V usage is TRBV12-3 or TRBV12-4 and J usage is TRBJ1-1; TRBD1 matches 8 bases. V trimming: 7 bases; J trimming: 5 bases; junction bases outside the gene matches: 12. The CDR3 is 15 amino acids.

At least ten counts were recorded for this clonotype. The chain combines TRBV7-2 with TRBJ2-3; TRBD2 agrees at 8 bases. CDR3 length: 15 residues. Germline loops: CDR1 SGHTA, CDR2 FQGNSA. J gave up 5 bases and V 8 bases, and 12 bases lay outside the gene matches. The DNA for the CDR3 is TGTGCCAGCGGCGGGGTCGGGGGGGCCGGAGATACGCAGTATTTT. Residues: CASGGVGGAGDTQYF. The full variable domain, rest sourced from reference TRBV7-2 and TRBJ2-3, is GAGVSQSPSNKVTEKGKDVELRCDPISGHTALYWYRQSLGQGLEFLIYFQGNSAPDKSGLPSDRFSAERTGGSVSTLTIQRTQQEDSAVYLCASGGVGGAGDTQYFGPGTRLTVL.

This clonotype was counted at least ten times. V is TRBV6-1 and J is TRBJ2-7, with 8 bases matching TRBD2. The CDR3 spans 12 residues. Germline V gene data show CDR1 as MNHNS and CDR2 as SASEGT. The J segment lost 6 bases and the V segment lost 6 bases, leaving 4 bases of the junction unmatched. CDR3 nucleotides: TGTGCCAGCAGGAGCGGGGGCGGCGAGCAGTACTTC. Translation: CASRSGGGEQYF.

V gene TRBV20-1 combines with J gene TRBJ2-7; possibly TRBD1 for D (5 bases). The germline V gene has CDR1 DFQATT and CDR2 SNEGSKA (reference sequence). Deletions cut 5 bases from V and 5 bases from J, with 13 bases between. This CDR3 has 12 residues. This CDR3 is CSAPDNTDEQYF. CDR3 coding DNA: TGCAGTGCTCCGGACAATACCGACGAGCAGTACTTC.

The table lists this clonotype with many counts. The chain couples TRBV27 to TRBJ2-1, with 8 bases that match TRBD1. Germline assignment: CDR1 MNHEY and CDR2 SMNVEV (reference sequence). The CDR3 has 15 residues. Trimming took 2 bases from V and 10 from J; bases not matched to a gene: 10. The CDR3 region is CASSLRGQALGEQFF. CDR3 DNA sequence: TGTGCCAGCAGTTTACGGGGACAGGCCTTGGGAGAGCAGTTCTTC.

This clonotype has a count of ten or more. This chain uses TRBV24-1 with TRBJ2-1; TRBD2 matches at 11 bases. V was pared by 4 bases and J by 4 bases, with 11 bases of the junction left unmatched. CDR3 length: 18 amino acids. Germline CDR1 reads KGHDR; CDR2 reads SFDVKD. In nucleotides, the CDR3 is TGTGCCACCAGTGACCCAAGATATAGCGGGAGGGTTTACAATGAGCAGTTCTTC. It yields the protein CATSDPRYSGRVYNEQFF.

Ten or more counts support this clonotype. The rearrangement links TRBV7-3 to TRBJ1-2; D gene unclear. Germline V gene data show CDR1 as SGHTA and CDR2 as FQGTGA. The CDR3 length is 16 residues. V dropped 5 bases and J dropped 5 bases, with 21 bases sitting between them. The CDR3 here is CASSHTDPPEEYGYTF. CDR3 nucleotides: TGTGCCAGCAGCCACACGGACCCTCCAGAAGAATATGGCTACACCTTC. Full variable domain (remainder filled in from reference TRBV7-3 and TRBJ1-2): GAGVSQTPSNKVTEKGKYVELRCDPISGHTALYWYRQSLGQGPEFLIYFQGTGAADDSGLPNDRFFAVRPEGSVSTLKIQRTERGDSAVYLCASSHTDPPEEYGYTFGSGTRLTVV.

This clonotype showed up just a few times. The V gene is TRBV5-1, the J gene TRBJ1-2; 7 bases match TRBD1. This CDR3 is built from 14 residues. Germline CDR1 SGHRS, CDR2 YFSETQ. The V gene end was trimmed by 0 bases and the J gene end by 8 bases; junction bases not matched to a gene: 7. The CDR3 spells CASSLEGGGLGYTF. The CDR3 nucleotides read TGCGCCAGCAGCTTGGAGGGAGGGGGCCTCGGCTACACCTTC.

This clonotype appeared a few times. The genes are TRBV20-1 and TRBJ2-5, with 10 bases identical to TRBD2. The CDR3 is 13 amino acids. Germline V gives CDR1 DFQATT, CDR2 SNEGSKA (reference sequence). The V and J ends lost 6 bases and 3 bases, in that order; junction bases with no gene match: 4. CDR3 DNA: TGCAGTGCACGGACTAGCGGTAAAGAGACCCAGTACTTC. The encoded protein is CSARTSGKETQYF.

The chain has TRBV9 and TRBJ2-3; D possibly uses TRBD1 or TRBD2 (5 bases each). This CDR3 spans 17 amino acids. Per the germline V gene, CDR1 is SGDLS and CDR2 is YYNGEE. V was shortened by 4 bases and J by 3 bases, with 21 bases between the two germline ends. Here the CDR3 DNA reads TGTGCCAGCAGCTCGGAAATTGGAGGCTGGGGGACAGATACGCAGTATTTT. Its translation is CASSSEIGGWGTDTQYF.

This clonotype was observed many times. V usage is TRBV7-2 and J usage is TRBJ2-2, with D perhaps TRBD2 (6 bases). The germline V and J ends were trimmed by 5 bases and 6 bases, with 19 bases remaining between them. Germline lookup yields CDR1 SGHTA and CDR2 FQGNSA. This CDR3 comprises 16 residues. CDR3 nucleotide sequence: TGTGCCAGCAGCCAGCGGGCGGCGCCCGGGGCCGGGGAGCTGTTTTTT. Its protein product is CASSQRAAPGAGELFF.

CDR3 DNA sequence: TGTGCCAGCCGCCTAGGGACACACGGGGAGCTGTTTTTT. It yields the protein CASRLGTHGELFF. This sequence joins TRBV7-2 and TRBJ2-2; D is possibly TRBD1 (6 bases). V lost 8 bases and J lost 7, with 14 bases in between. Germline-derived CDR1 and CDR2 are SGHTA and FQGNSA. The CDR3 length is 13 residues.

The chain joins TRBV5-1 to TRBJ2-1; D possibly corresponds to TRBD2 (5 bases). V dropped 4 bases and J dropped 4 bases, with 12 bases sitting between them. Germline V gene data show CDR1 as SGHRS and CDR2 as YFSETQ. The CDR3 has 14 amino acids. CDR3 in DNA: TGCGCCAGCAGCACCGCGGGTGGGTACAATGAGCAGTTCTTC. Encoded protein: CASSTAGGYNEQFF. Using reference TRBV5-1 and TRBJ2-1 for the parts outside the CDR3, the full variable domain is KAGVTQTPRYLIKTRGQQVTLSCSPISGHRSVSWYQQTPGQGLQFLFEYFSETQRNKGNFPGRFSGRQFSNSRSEMNVSTLELGDSALYLCASSTAGGYNEQFFGPGTRLTVL.

This clonotype was counted many times. The chain joins TRBV20-1 to TRBJ2-7, with no clear D. There are 13 residues in the CDR3. The germline V and J ends were trimmed by 2 bases and 2 bases, with 10 bases remaining between them. Germline V gene data show CDR1 as DFQATT and CDR2 as SNEGSKA (reference sequence). The CDR3 is CSARLDSAYEQYF. CDR3 in DNA: TGCAGTGCTAGATTGGATTCCGCCTACGAGCAGTACTTC.